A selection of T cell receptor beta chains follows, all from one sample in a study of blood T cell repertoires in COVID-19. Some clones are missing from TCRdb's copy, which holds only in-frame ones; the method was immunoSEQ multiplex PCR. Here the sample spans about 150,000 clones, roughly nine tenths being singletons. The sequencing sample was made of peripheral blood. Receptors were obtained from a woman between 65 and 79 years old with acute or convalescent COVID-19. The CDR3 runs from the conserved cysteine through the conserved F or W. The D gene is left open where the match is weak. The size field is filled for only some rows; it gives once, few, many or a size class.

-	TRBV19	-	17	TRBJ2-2	TGTGCCAGTAGTAAGGAGGGGCTGGTGGAAAACACCGGGGAGCTGTTTTTT	CASSKEGLVENTGELFF
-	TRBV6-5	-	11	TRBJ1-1	TGTGCCAGCAGTTTTCGACAAGAAGCTTTCTTT	CASSFRQEAFF
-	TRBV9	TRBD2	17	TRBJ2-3	TGTGCCAGCAGCGTAACCGCGGTAGCGGGAAACACAGATACGCAGTATTTT	CASSVTAVAGNTDTQYF
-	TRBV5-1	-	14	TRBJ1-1	TGCGCCAGCAGCTTGACGAGTTGGAACACTGAAGCTTTCTTT	CASSLTSWNTEAFF
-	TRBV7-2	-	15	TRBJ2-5	TGTGCCAGCAGCTTAGTTCCGGGTTCCCAAGAGACCCAGTACTTC	CASSLVPGSQETQYF
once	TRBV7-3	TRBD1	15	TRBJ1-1	TGTGCCAGCAGCCTAGGGACAGGGATGGACACTGAAGCTTTCTTT	CASSLGTGMDTEAFF
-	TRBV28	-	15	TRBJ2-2	TGTGCCAGCAGTTTTTGGGGCCTAAACACCGGGGAGCTGTTTTTT	CASSFWGLNTGELFF
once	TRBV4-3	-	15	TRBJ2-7	TGCGCCAGCAGCCAAGAACTTCACAGAGCCTACGAGCAGTACTTC	CASSQELHRAYEQYF
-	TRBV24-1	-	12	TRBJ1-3	TGTGCCACCAGTGATTTTGCGGACACCATATATTTT	CATSDFADTIYF
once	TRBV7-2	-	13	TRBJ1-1	TGTGCCAGCAGCTACCGAGAGAACACTGAAGCTTTCTTT	CASSYRENTEAFF
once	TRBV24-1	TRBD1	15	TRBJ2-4	TGTGCCACCAGTGATTGGGGACAGGGGGGAAACATTCAGTACTTC	CATSDWGQGGNIQYF
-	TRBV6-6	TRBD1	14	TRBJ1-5	TGTGCCAGCAGTTGGACAGGGAGGGATCAGCCCCAGCATTTT	CASSWTGRDQPQHF
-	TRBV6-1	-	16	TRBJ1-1	TGTGCCAGCAGTGAAGGGAACAGAGATAGAAGAGCAGAAGCTTTCTTT	CASSEGNRDRRAEAFF
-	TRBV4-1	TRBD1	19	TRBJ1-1	TGCGCCAGCAGCCAAGATTTGGGTACAGGGGATGTATCAGACACTGAAGCTTTCTTT	CASSQDLGTGDVSDTEAFF
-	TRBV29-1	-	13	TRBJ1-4	TGCAGCGTTGCGGACAGACGGTTTGAAAAACTGTTTTTT	CSVADRRFEKLFF